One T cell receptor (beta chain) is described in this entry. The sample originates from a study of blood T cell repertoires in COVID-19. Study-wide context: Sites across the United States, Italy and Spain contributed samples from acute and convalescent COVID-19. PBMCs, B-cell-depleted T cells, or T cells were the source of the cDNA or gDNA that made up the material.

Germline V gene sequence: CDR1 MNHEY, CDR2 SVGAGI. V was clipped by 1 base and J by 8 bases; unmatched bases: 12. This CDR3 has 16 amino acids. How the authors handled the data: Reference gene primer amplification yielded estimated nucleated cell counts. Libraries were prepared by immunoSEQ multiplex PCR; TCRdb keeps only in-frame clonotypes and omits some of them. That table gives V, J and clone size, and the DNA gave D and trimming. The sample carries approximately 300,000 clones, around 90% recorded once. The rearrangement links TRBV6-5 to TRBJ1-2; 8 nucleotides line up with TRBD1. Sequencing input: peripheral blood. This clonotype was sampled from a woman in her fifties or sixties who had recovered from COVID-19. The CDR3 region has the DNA TGTGCCAGCAGTTACTACCCCCGCGGACAGGGTCGGGGCTACACCTTC. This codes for CASSYYPRGQGRGYTF.